The clone carrying this T cell receptor beta chain was counted a few times. Trimming cost V 6 bases and J 5 bases, with 11 bases left between them. CDR3 length: 11 residues. The germline V gene encodes CDR1 DFQATT and CDR2 SNEGSKA (reference sequence). Preparation of the TCRbeta library was carried out with unique molecular identifiers. TCRdb re-analysed the PCR reads in MiXCR, keeping a single row per CDR3 protein. The repertoire includes more than 500,000 distinct CDR3 sequences, roughly 11% of them detected once, and less than 15% sits in the top ten. The entry originates in a study of T-cell reconstitution after alpha-beta-depleted transplantation in children.

The source was PBMCs, mostly from graft donor cells, collected 180 days after TCRalphabeta/CD19-depleted stem cell transplant. The gene calls are TRBV20-1 and TRBJ2-7, with D uncertain. This TCR was sampled from a female patient between 2 and 15 years old who had a stem cell transplant for aplastic anemia, so the T cells may come from the graft donor. The CDR3 DNA sequence: TGCAGTGCCCGTGGAAGGAACGAGCAGTACTTC. It yields the protein CSARGRNEQYF.